This T cell receptor (beta chain) was captured in a study of identical twins. Unique molecular identifiers were present on the cDNA, which also gained a universal primer site by template switching. A single record per CDR3 protein comes from TCRdb applying MiXCR to the 5' RACE reads. The repertoire includes 1.5 million to 2 million distinct CDR3 sequences, 25% to 35% of them detected once, and approximately 0.29% sits in the top ten. Germline CDR1 reads SNHLY; CDR2 reads FYNNEI. The CDR3 length is 15 residues. Trimming took 0 bases from V and 0 from J, leaving 8 bases between them. Regarding this clonotype: Its antigen is unknown.

General study findings and limits: Monozygotic twin pairs showed more out-of-frame TCR alpha sharing than models estimated. Beta clonotypes that were abundant in cord blood contained fewer insertions, a pattern absent from memory repertoires.

Healthy Caucasian individuals made up all the donors. The specimen was cord blood. V usage is TRBV2 and J usage is TRBJ1-1, with D possibly TRBD1 on 6 matching bases. The receptor was isolated from a newborn girl in good health. CDR3: CASSEAGAVNTEAFF. DNA of the CDR3: TGTGCCAGCAGTGAAGCGGGGGCGGTGAACACTGAAGCTTTCTTT.